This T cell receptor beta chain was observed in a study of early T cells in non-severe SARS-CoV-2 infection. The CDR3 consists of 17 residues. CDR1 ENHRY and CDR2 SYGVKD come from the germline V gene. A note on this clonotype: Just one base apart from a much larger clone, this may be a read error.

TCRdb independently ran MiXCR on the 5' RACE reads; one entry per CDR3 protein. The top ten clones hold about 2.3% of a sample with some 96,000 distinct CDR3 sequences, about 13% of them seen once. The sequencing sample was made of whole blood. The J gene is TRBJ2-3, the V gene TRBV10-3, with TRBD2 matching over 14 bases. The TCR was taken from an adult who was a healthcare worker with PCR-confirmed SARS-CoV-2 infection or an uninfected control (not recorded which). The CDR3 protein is CANSDPPGLAGADTQYF. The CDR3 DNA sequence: TGTGCCAACAGTGATCCCCCGGGACTAGCGGGGGCTGATACGCAGTATTTT.